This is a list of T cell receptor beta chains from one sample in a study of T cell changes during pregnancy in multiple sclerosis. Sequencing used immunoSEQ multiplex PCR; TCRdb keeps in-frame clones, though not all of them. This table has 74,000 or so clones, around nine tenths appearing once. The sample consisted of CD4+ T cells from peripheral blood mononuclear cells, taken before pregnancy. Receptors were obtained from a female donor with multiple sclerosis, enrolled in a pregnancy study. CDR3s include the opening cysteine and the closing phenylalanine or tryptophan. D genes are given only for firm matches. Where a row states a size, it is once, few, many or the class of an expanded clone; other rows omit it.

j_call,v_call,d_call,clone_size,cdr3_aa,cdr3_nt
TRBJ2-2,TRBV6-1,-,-,CASRITSAGELFF,TGTGCCAGCCGAATTACATCAGCCGGGGAGCTGTTTTTT
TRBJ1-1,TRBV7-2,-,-,CASSSTGRAEAFF,TGTGCCAGCAGCTCCACCGGGAGGGCTGAAGCTTTCTTT
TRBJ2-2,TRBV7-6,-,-,CASSGLLGRGGELFF,TGTGCCAGCAGCGGACTACTAGGACGGGGCGGGGAGCTGTTTTTT
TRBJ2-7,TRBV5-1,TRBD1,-,CASSQRQGAGDEQYF,TGCGCCAGCAGCCAGAGACAGGGGGCAGGGGACGAGCAGTACTTC
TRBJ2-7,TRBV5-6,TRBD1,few,CASSSRGTGTGEQYF,TGTGCCAGCAGTTCGCGGGGGACAGGGACGGGCGAGCAGTACTTC
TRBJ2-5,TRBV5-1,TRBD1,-,CASSLGGRQGFQETQYF,TGCGCCAGCAGCTTGGGGGGCCGACAGGGGTTTCAAGAGACCCAGTACTTC
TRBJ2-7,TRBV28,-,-,CASSLRVARGYEQYF,TGTGCCAGCAGTTTAAGGGTAGCGAGGGGGTACGAGCAGTACTTC
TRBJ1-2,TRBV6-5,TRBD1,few,CASSFRGRGYTF,TGTGCCAGCAGTTTCAGGGGGCGAGGCTACACCTTC
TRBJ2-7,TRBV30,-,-,CAWNRVGYEQYF,TGTGCCTGGAACAGGGTGGGCTACGAGCAGTACTTC
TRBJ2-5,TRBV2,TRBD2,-,CASSGFSGRAVETQYF,TGTGCCAGCAGTGGTTTTAGCGGGAGGGCCGTTGAGACCCAGTACTTC
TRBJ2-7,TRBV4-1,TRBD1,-,CASSQAGTGEKYEQYF,TGCGCCAGCAGCCAAGCCGGGACAGGGGAAAAATACGAGCAGTACTTC
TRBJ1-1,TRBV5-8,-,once,CASSLVIGGFTEAFF,TGTGCCAGCAGCTTGGTAATTGGGGGGTTTACTGAAGCTTTCTTT
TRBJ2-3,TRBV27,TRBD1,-,CASRRQGITDTQYF,TGTGCCAGCAGAAGACAGGGGATCACAGATACGCAGTATTTT
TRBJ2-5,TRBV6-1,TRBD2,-,CASITGTRLKETQYF,TGTGCCAGCATTACCGGGACTAGGCTAAAAGAGACCCAGTACTTC
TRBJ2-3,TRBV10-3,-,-,CAISLGDAGTDTQYF,TGTGCCATCAGCCTGGGTGATGCGGGCACAGATACGCAGTATTTT
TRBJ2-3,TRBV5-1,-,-,CASSGGVSTDTQYF,TGCGCCAGCTCGGGGGGCGTGAGCACAGATACGCAGTATTTT
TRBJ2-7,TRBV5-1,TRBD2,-,CASSLQLAGRGEQYF,TGCGCCAGCAGCTTGCAACTAGCGGGAAGGGGCGAGCAGTACTTC
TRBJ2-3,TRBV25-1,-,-,CASGGSRGTDTQYF,TGTGCCAGCGGAGGCTCTCGTGGCACAGATACGCAGTATTTT
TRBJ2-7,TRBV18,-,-,CASSPSQVDYEQYF,TGTGCCAGCTCACCTTCCCAGGTAGACTACGAGCAGTACTTC
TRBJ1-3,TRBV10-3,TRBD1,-,CAITTGGSGNTIYF,TGTGCCATCACAACAGGGGGCTCTGGAAACACCATATATTTT
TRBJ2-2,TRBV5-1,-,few,CASSEPSLNRELFF,TGCGCCAGCAGCGAGCCTAGTTTGAATAGGGAGCTGTTTTTT
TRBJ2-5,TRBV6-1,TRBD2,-,CASETGTSAQTQYF,TGTGCCAGCGAGACCGGGACTAGCGCACAGACCCAGTACTTC
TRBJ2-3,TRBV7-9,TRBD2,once,CASSLMGRTSGTDTQYF,TGTGCCAGCAGCTTAATGGGGCGGACTAGCGGCACAGATACGCAGTATTTT
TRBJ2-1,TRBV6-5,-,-,CASSYIWGRGEQFF,TGTGCCAGCAGTTACATCTGGGGGCGAGGTGAGCAGTTCTTC
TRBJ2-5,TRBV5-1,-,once,CASSHSGVSGETQYF,TGCGCCAGCAGCCATTCGGGGGTTTCGGGGGAGACCCAGTACTTC
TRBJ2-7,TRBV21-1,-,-,CASKVPRDPTYEQYF,TGTGCCAGCAAGGTCCCGCGGGACCCAACCTACGAGCAGTACTTC
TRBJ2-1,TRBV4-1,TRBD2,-,CASSQDAGVGGLVEQFF,TGCGCCAGCAGCCAAGACGCGGGAGTTGGGGGTCTGGTTGAGCAGTTCTTC
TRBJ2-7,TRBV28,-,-,CASSSSPFSYEQYF,TGTGCCAGCAGTTCCTCCCCGTTCTCCTACGAGCAGTACTTC
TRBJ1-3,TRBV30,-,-,CAWSVPLHAIGGSGNTIYF,TGTGCCTGGAGTGTTCCCCTACACGCAATAGGGGGTTCCGGAAACACCATATATTTT
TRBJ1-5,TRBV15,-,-,CATSHAGRGGNQPQHF,TGTGCCACCAGCCACGCGGGGAGGGGCGGCAATCAGCCCCAGCATTTT
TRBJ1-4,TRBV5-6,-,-,CASSLGEGLPNEKLFF,TGTGCCAGCAGCCTAGGAGAAGGCTTGCCTAATGAAAAACTGTTTTTT
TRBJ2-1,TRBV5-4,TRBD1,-,CASSLDRGNEQFF,TGTGCCAGCAGCTTGGACAGGGGGAATGAGCAGTTCTTC
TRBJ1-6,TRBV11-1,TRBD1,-,CASSLTGANSPLHF,TGTGCCAGCAGCTTAACAGGGGCTAATTCACCCCTCCACTTT
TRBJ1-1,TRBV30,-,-,CAWKFTGLAEAFF,TGTGCCTGGAAATTTACAGGGCTAGCTGAAGCTTTCTTT
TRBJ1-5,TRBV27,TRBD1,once,CASSPRRDRGNQPQHF,TGTGCCAGCAGTCCACGAAGGGACAGGGGCAATCAGCCCCAGCATTTT
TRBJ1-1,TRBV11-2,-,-,CASSLGSRGTEAFF,TGTGCCAGCAGCTTAGGGTCACGGGGCACTGAAGCTTTCTTT
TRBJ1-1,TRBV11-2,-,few,CASSGGSYTEAFF,TGTGCCAGCAGTGGGGGGTCTTACACTGAAGCTTTCTTT
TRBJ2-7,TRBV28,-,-,CASSTAYEQYF,TGTGCCAGCTCAACGGCCTACGAGCAGTACTTC
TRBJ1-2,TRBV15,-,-,CATSSNPGGYTF,TGTGCCACCAGCTCTAATCCAGGGGGCTACACCTTC
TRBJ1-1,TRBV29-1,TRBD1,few,CSVDSRTGAEAFF,TGCAGCGTTGACTCTAGGACAGGGGCTGAAGCTTTCTTT
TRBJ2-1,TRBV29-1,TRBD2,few,CSVLTSGRANEQFF,TGCAGCGTCCTGACTAGCGGGAGAGCCAATGAGCAGTTCTTC
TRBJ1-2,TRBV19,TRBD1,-,CASNRQGASSRGYTF,TGTGCCAGTAATCGACAGGGAGCATCCTCTCGGGGCTACACCTTC
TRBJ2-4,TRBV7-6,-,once,CASSPGIISGLAKNIQYF,TGTGCCAGCAGCCCCGGCATTATTTCGGGGTTGGCCAAAAACATTCAGTACTTC